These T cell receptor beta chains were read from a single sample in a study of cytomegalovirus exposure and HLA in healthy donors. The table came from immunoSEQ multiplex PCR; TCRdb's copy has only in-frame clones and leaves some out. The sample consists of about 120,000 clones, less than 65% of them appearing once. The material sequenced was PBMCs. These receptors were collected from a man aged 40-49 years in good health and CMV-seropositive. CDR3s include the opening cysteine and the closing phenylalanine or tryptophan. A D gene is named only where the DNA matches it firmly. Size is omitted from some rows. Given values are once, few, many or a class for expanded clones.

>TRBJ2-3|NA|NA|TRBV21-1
TGTGCCAGCAGCAAACGGCGGGAGTGGGATACGCAGTATTTT
CASSKRREWDTQYF
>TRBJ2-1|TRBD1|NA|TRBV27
TGTGCCAGCAGTTTATCGGGACAGGTGAACTACAATGAGCAGTTCTTC
CASSLSGQVNYNEQFF
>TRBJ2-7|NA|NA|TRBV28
TGTGCCAGCAGTTCCCAGGTCGGGAACTCCTACGAGCAGTACTTC
CASSSQVGNSYEQYF
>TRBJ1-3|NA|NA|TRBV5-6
TGTGCCAGCAGCTACCGACAGGTCCCTGAGGCTGGAAACACCATATATTTT
CASSYRQVPEAGNTIYF
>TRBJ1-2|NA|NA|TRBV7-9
TGTGCCAGCAGCCTATCGGACAGAAACTATGGCTACACCTTC
CASSLSDRNYGYTF
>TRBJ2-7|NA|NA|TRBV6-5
TGTGCCAGCAGTTCAGGACAGATCTACGAGCAGTACTTC
CASSSGQIYEQYF
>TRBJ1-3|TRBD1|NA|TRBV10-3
TGTGCCATCAGCTTGGGACAGGCCTCTGGAAACACCATATATTTT
CAISLGQASGNTIYF
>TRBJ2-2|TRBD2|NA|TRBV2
TGTGCCAGCAGTGAAGGGGTTAGCGGGGTCACCGGGGAGCTGTTTTTT
CASSEGVSGVTGELFF
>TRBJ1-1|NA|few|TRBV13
TGTGCCAGCAGTAAACAGGGTAGGTCGTTAACTGAAGCTTTCTTT
CASSKQGRSLTEAFF
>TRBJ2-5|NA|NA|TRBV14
TGTGCCAGCAGCCAAGATACAGGGTCAGAGACCCAGTACTTC
CASSQDTGSETQYF
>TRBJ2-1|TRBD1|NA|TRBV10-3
TGTGCCATCAGTGCCCCGACAGGGGGCATATATGAGCAGTTCTTC
CAISAPTGGIYEQFF
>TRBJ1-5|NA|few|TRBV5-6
TGTGCCAGCAGCCGTACAGGGTTTCAGCCCCAGCATTTT
CASSRTGFQPQHF
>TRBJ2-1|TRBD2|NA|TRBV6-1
TGTGCCAGCACCCAAGGGACTAGCGTCTATGAGCAGTTCTTC
CASTQGTSVYEQFF
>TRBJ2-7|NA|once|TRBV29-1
TGCAGCGTTGGACAGGAGACCTACGAGCAGTACTTC
CSVGQETYEQYF
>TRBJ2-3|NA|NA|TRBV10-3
TGTGCCATCAGTTCAGGGGCCGGCACAGATACGCAGTATTTT
CAISSGAGTDTQYF
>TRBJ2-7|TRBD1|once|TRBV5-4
TGTGCCAGCAGCTCCAAGAGAGGGACAGGGTCCTACGAGCAGTACTTC
CASSSKRGTGSYEQYF
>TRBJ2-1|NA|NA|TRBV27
TGTGCCAGCAGTTTATGGGCAGTGGCCCATTCCTACAATGAGCAGTTCTTC
CASSLWAVAHSYNEQFF
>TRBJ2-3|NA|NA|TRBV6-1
TGTGCCAGCAGTGGCGTGTTAACAGATACGCAGTATTTT
CASSGVLTDTQYF
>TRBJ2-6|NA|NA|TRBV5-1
TGCGCCAGCACCCAGAGGGGGACTGGGGCCAACGTCCTGACTTTC
CASTQRGTGANVLTF
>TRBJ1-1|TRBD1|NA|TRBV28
TGTGCCAGCATCCCGGGACAGGGGGCCTCTGAAGCTTTCTTT
CASIPGQGASEAFF
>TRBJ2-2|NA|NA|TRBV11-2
TGTGCCAGCAGCTTATCCATTATGAGGGTGCCCGGGGAGCTGTTTTTT
CASSLSIMRVPGELFF
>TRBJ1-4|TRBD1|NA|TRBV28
TGTGCCAGCAGGGCAGGGGGGACTAATGAAAAACTGTTTTTT
CASRAGGTNEKLFF
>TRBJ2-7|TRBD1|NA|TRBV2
TGTGCCAGTCGTAGACAGGGTCGAATCGACGAGCAGTACTTC
CASRRQGRIDEQYF
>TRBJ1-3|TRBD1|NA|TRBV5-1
TGCGCCAGCAGCTTGGCAGGGGGACTCTCTGGAAACACCATATATTTT
CASSLAGGLSGNTIYF
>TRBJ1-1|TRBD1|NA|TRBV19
TGTGCCAGTAGTATATCGACAGGGGGCAGGAACACTGAAGCTTTCTTT
CASSISTGGRNTEAFF
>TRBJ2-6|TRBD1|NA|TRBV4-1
TGCGCCAGCAGTCGCAACCAGGGACAGTCTGGGGCCAACGTCCTGACTTTC
CASSRNQGQSGANVLTF
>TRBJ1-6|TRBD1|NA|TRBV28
TGTGCCAGCAGTGACGACAGGGGGAATTCACCCCTCCACTTT
CASSDDRGNSPLHF
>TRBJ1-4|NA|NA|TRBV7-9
TGTGCCAGCAGCTTTTCTAGGACGGGGGGTGAAAAACTGTTTTTT
CASSFSRTGGEKLFF
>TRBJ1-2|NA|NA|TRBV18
TGTGCCAGCTCACCGTCGGAGGAGCCTCGCGGCTACACCTTC
CASSPSEEPRGYTF
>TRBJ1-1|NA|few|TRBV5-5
TGTGCCAGCAGCTTGGACCCAGTGATGAACACTGAAGCTTTCTTT
CASSLDPVMNTEAFF
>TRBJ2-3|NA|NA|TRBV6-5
TGTGCCAGCAGTTACTCATATTCGGTCGATACGCAGTATTTT
CASSYSYSVDTQYF
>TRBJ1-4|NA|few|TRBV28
TGTGCCGGCCTCGGCAGGGCCCATGGAGAACTGTTTTTT
CAGLGRAHGELFF
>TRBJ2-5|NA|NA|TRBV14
TGTGCCAGCAGCCCGTGGCAGGGCCAAGAGACCCAGTACTTC
CASSPWQGQETQYF
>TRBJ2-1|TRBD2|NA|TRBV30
TGTGCCTGGAAGAAGGCGGGAGTCACCTATAATGAGCAGTTCTTC
CAWKKAGVTYNEQFF
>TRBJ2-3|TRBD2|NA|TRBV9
TGTGCCAGCAGCTCGCCCCGGGGACTAGCGGGGGGCCGCTCAGATACGCAGTATTTT
CASSSPRGLAGGRSDTQYF
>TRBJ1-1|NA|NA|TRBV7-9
TGTGCCAGCAGCCCTTGGACAGCTGAAGCTTTCTTT
CASSPWTAEAFF
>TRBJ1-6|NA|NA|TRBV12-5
TGTGCTAGTGGTTTATCGGGGGGCGGTTCACCCCTCCACTTT
CASGLSGGGSPLHF
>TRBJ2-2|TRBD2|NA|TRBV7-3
TGTGCCAGCAGCTTAAGCGGGGGGGCCCCGGGCACCGGGGAGCTGTTTTTT
CASSLSGGAPGTGELFF
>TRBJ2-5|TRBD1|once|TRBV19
TGTGCCAGTAGTAGGACAGGGGTGGGCCAAGAGACCCAGTACTTC
CASSRTGVGQETQYF
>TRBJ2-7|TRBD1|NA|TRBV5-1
TGCGCCAGCAGCACCGGGACAGGGGGCTCCTACGAGCAGTACTTC
CASSTGTGGSYEQYF
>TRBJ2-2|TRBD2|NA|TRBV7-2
TGTGCCAGCAGCCTAGTGTGGGGGGGGAACACCGGGGAGCTGTTTTTT
CASSLVWGGNTGELFF
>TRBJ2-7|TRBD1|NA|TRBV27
TGTGCCAGCAGTTTATGGGGGACAGGGGGGTACGAGCAGTACTTC
CASSLWGTGGYEQYF
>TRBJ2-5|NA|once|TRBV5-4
TGTGCCAGCAGCTTTTTGGCAGGAGGGAAAGAGACCCAGTACTTC
CASSFLAGGKETQYF
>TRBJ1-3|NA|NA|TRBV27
TGTGCCAGCAGTTTTCCCGAGAGATCTGGAAACACCATATATTTT
CASSFPERSGNTIYF
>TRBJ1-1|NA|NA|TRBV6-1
TGTGCCAGCAGTGAGGACAGTTGGAGCACTGAAGCTTTCTTT
CASSEDSWSTEAFF
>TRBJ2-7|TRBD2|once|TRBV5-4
TGTGCCAGCAGCTTGGGACCTAGCGGGATCGACGAGCAGTACTTC
CASSLGPSGIDEQYF
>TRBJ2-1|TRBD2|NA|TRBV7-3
TGTGCCAGCAGCTTAACGCGGTCTAGCGGGATTAATGAGCAGTTCTTC
CASSLTRSSGINEQFF
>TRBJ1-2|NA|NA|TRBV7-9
TGTGCCAGCACTCCAGGGTATTTCTACACCTTC
CASTPGYFYTF
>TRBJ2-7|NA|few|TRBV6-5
TGTGCCAGCAGTTACGGGCCCCATGGGAGCTACGAGCAGTACTTC
CASSYGPHGSYEQYF
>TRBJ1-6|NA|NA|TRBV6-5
TGTGCCAGCAGGTACTCGGGGGGGGATTCACCCCTCCACTTT
CASRYSGGDSPLHF
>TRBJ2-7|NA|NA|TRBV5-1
TGCGCCAGCAGCTTGGGACTGACCGTCTCCTACGAGCAGTACTTC
CASSLGLTVSYEQYF
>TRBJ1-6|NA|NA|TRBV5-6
TGTGCCAGCACCCGGTCAGGGTGGCATTCACCCCTCCACTTT
CASTRSGWHSPLHF
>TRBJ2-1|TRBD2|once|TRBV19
TGTGCCAGTAGTATAGTCCCTGGGGGACTAGCGGGAGGGGGCTACAATGAGCAGTTCTTC
CASSIVPGGLAGGGYNEQFF